A single sample is the source of the 10 T cell receptor beta chains below, sequenced in a study of CD8 T cell repertoires and HIV-1 epitope variants. No antigen is known for these receptors. TCRdb keeps only in-frame clones here, not all; method: immunoSEQ multiplex PCR. The sample lists roughly 5,900 clones; roughly 70% were seen once. The sequencing input was cultured CD8+ T cells derived from PBMCs. The origin of the receptors is a male donor with HIV.

This clone showed up just a few times. V usage is TRBV5-4 and J usage is TRBJ2-7; no clear D gene. Trimming took 3 bases from V and 0 from J, leaving 10 bases between them. The CDR3 length is 14 residues. CDR1 and CDR2 (germline): SGHNT, YYREEE (reference sequence). The CDR3 DNA reads as TGTGCCAGCAGCTCCGGAAAAAGCTCCTACGAGCAGTACTTC. It translates to CASSSGKSSYEQYF. Full variable domain (rest looked up from reference TRBV5-4 and TRBJ2-7): ETGVTQSPTHLIKTRGQQVTLRCSSQSGHNTVSWYQQALGQGPQFIFQYYREEENGRGNFPPRFSGLQFPNYSSELNVNALELDDSALYLCASSSGKSSYEQYFGPGTRLTVT.

The chain uses TRBV7-9 and TRBJ2-5; no reliable D call. V dropped 1 base and J dropped 6 bases, with 0 bases sitting between them. The CDR3 loop spans 10 amino acids. In germline, CDR1 is SEHNR, CDR2 FQNEAQ (reference sequence). The CDR3: CASSLETQYF. The CDR3 DNA is TGTGCCAGCAGCTTAGAGACCCAGTACTTC.

The table lists this clone with a few counts. V is TRBV4-3 and J is TRBJ1-4, with 9 bases aligning to TRBD1. The CDR3 covers 16 residues. CDR1 is LGHNA and CDR2 is YSLEER in the germline V gene. The trim removed 0 bases at V and 5 bases at J, leaving 4 bases unmatched. The CDR3 DNA reads as TGCGCCAGCAGCCAAGAAGAAGGGACAGGGAATGAAAAACTGTTTTTT. Its protein is CASSQEEGTGNEKLFF.

This clone was seen a few times. This rearrangement joins TRBV13 to TRBJ2-5, with D hard to call. CDR3 length: 14 residues. From germline, CDR1 is PRHDT and CDR2 FYEKMQ (reference sequence). Deletions cut 0 bases from V and 1 base from J, with 6 bases between. CDR3 amino acids: CASSLGQLQETQYF. The DNA of the CDR3 is TGTGCCAGCAGCTTAGGCCAGCTCCAAGAGACCCAGTACTTC.

The chain employs TRBV27 and TRBJ2-1; D assignment may be TRBD1 or TRBD2 (5 bases each). From germline, CDR1 is MNHEY and CDR2 SMNVEV (reference sequence). V was shortened by 4 bases and J by 4 bases, with 8 bases between the two germline ends. This CDR3 has 13 amino acids. This CDR3 reads CASSSGPYNEQFF. CDR3 in DNA: TGTGCCAGCAGTTCGGGACCTTACAATGAGCAGTTCTTC.

This chain links TRBV13 with TRBJ1-2; 8 positions match TRBD1. Germline assignment: CDR1 PRHDT and CDR2 FYEKMQ (reference sequence). The CDR3 length is 15 residues. The V segment lost 4 bases and the J segment 4 bases; nucleotides outside the gene matches: 8. The CDR3 loop is CASSSQEDRVYGYTF. In nucleotides, the CDR3 is TGTGCCAGCAGCTCGCAGGAGGACAGGGTCTATGGCTACACCTTC.

The chain has TRBV19 and TRBJ2-1, with 10 bases identical to TRBD1. Trimming took 3 bases from V and 8 from J; bases not matched to a gene: 7. Germline V gene lookup returns CDR1 LNHDA and CDR2 SQIVND (reference sequence). This CDR3 comprises 15 residues. The CDR3: CASSMATGGWDEQFF. The CDR3 DNA follows: TGTGCCAGTAGTATGGCGACAGGGGGCTGGGATGAGCAGTTCTTC.

The chain is built from TRBV7-8 and TRBJ2-7; perhaps TRBD1 as D (5 bases). The germline V gene encodes CDR1 SGHVS and CDR2 FQNEAQ. The CDR3 contains 15 residues. V shed 6 bases and J shed 5 bases, with 20 bases lying between them. CDR3 amino acids: CASSPLAGPINEQYF. The DNA for the CDR3 is TGTGCCAGCAGTCCTCTGGCAGGGCCAATAAACGAGCAGTACTTC.

This chain connects TRBV5-1 to TRBJ2-3; the D is unclear. The CDR3 consists of 14 residues. Per germline, CDR1 SGHRS and CDR2 YFSETQ. The V end was cut by 4 bases, the J end by 0 bases, with 9 bases between. CDR3 coding DNA: TGCGCCAGCAGCCCCTCAGCTAGCACAGATACGCAGTATTTT. This gives the protein CASSPSASTDTQYF.

This chain uses TRBV5-1 with TRBJ2-1; D remains ambiguous. Germline V gene sequence: CDR1 SGHRS, CDR2 YFSETQ. With 2 bases removed from V and 3 bases from J, the gap between germline ends came to 6 bases. This CDR3 spans 13 amino acids. CDR3 sequence: CASSFGSYNEQFF. CDR3 coding DNA: TGCGCCAGCAGCTTCGGCAGCTACAATGAGCAGTTCTTC.